The clone carrying this TCR beta chain has just one count. This entry belongs to a study of blood T cell repertoires in COVID-19. The repertoire was sequenced with immunoSEQ multiplex PCR; TCRdb's copy has only in-frame clones and lacks some. The sample carries nearly 250,000 clones, roughly four fifths recorded once. Germline CDR1 MDHEN, CDR2 SYDVKM. This CDR3 is 17 amino acids long. The ends lost 7 bases at V and 0 bases at J; junction bases unmatched: 11. This chain connects TRBV28 to TRBJ1-1; 10 nucleotides line up with TRBD1. Source material: peripheral blood. This receptor was taken from an elderly woman with acute or convalescent COVID-19. This CDR3 reads CASTVRGTGALNTEAFF. The CDR3 DNA reads TGTGCCAGCACCGTTAGAGGGACAGGGGCACTGAACACTGAAGCTTTCTTT.